The rows below give T cell receptor beta chains drawn from one sample of a study of blood T cell repertoires in COVID-19. The protocol was immunoSEQ multiplex PCR, while the TCRdb copy is restricted to in-frame clones and leaves out a portion. The sample records over 250,000 clones, 75% to 90% being singletons. Material for sequencing was peripheral blood. The receptor source for this set is a woman aged 70-85 years with acute or convalescent COVID-19. Both conserved end residues are part of each CDR3. Fields, in order: CDR3 protein, CDR3 DNA, V gene, clone size, D gene, J gene. The D gene is left open where the match is weak. Rows may omit the clone size; those that give it use once, few, many or a size class.

CASSLSGGPNEKLFF TGTGCCAGCAGCTTATCAGGGGGCCCTAATGAAAAACTGTTTTTT TRBV7-9 - TRBD1 TRBJ1-4
CASSLGQGVSEQYF TGTGCCAGCAGCTTAGGGCAGGGTGTCAGCGAGCAGTACTTC TRBV5-6 - - TRBJ2-7
CASSQVEGETEAFF TGTGCCAGCAGCCAAGTCGAGGGGGAGACTGAAGCTTTCTTT TRBV3-1/TRBV3-2 - - TRBJ1-1
CASSQNDRKAFF TGTGCCAGCAGTCAAAATGACAGGAAAGCTTTCTTT TRBV6-5 - - TRBJ1-1
CASRSTGIKDEQYF TGCGCCAGCAGATCGACCGGGATAAAGGACGAGCAGTACTTC TRBV5-1 - - TRBJ2-7
CASSLETYEQYF TGTGCCAGCAGCCTCGAGACCTACGAGCAGTACTTC TRBV11-2 - - TRBJ2-7
CASSQAGQSYYGYTF TGCGCCAGCAGCCAAGCGGGACAGAGTTACTATGGCTACACCTTC TRBV4-1 - TRBD1 TRBJ1-2
CASSPRAGETQYF TGTGCCAGCAGCCCTCGGGCGGGCGAGACCCAGTACTTC TRBV4-2 - - TRBJ2-5
CAISESEVETQYF TGTGCCATCAGTGAGTCTGAGGTGGAGACCCAGTACTTC TRBV10-3 - - TRBJ2-5
CASSLAGDSSYEQYF TGCGCCAGCAGCTTGGCCGGGGACAGCTCCTACGAGCAGTACTTC TRBV5-1 - TRBD1 TRBJ2-7
CASTSDMAKNIQYF TGTGCCAGTACCTCGGACATGGCCAAAAACATTCAGTACTTC TRBV19 - - TRBJ2-4
CASRREGTQYF TGTGCCAGCAGGAGGGAAGGGACCCAGTACTTC TRBV2 - - TRBJ2-5
CAWSKVAGGTGELFF TGTGCCTGGAGTAAGGTAGCGGGGGGAACCGGGGAGCTGTTTTTT TRBV30 - TRBD2 TRBJ2-2
CASSIGNGVEKLFF TGTGCCAGTAGTATAGGGAATGGAGTTGAAAAACTGTTTTTT TRBV19 - - TRBJ1-4
CASSLKNTEAFF TGTGCCAGCTCACTTAAGAACACTGAAGCTTTCTTT TRBV18 - - TRBJ1-1
CASSDPREVWGNQPQHF TGCGCCAGCAGTGACCCGCGGGAGGTATGGGGCAATCAGCCCCAGCATTTT TRBV10-2 - - TRBJ1-5
CASSSLSRNKRNTEAFF TGTGCCAGCAGCAGCCTCTCCAGGAATAAAAGGAACACTGAAGCTTTCTTT TRBV7-8 - - TRBJ1-1
CASSLEGVGQHEQYF TGTGCCAGCAGCTTAGAAGGGGTCGGACAGCACGAGCAGTACTTC TRBV11-1 - - TRBJ2-7
CASSLIGGQGYTF TGTGCCAGCAGCTTGATCGGGGGGCAAGGCTACACCTTC TRBV5-4 - - TRBJ1-2
CASSPPGTGVLEQYF TGTGCCAGCAGTCCCCCCGGGACAGGGGTTCTCGAGCAGTACTTC TRBV28 - TRBD1 TRBJ2-7
CASRSFRGEYNEQFF TGTGCCAGCAGGTCTTTCCGCGGGGAGTACAATGAGCAGTTCTTC TRBV6-5 once - TRBJ2-1
CASSLVGAREQFF TGCGCCAGCAGCTTGGTTGGAGCACGGGAGCAGTTCTTC TRBV5-1 - - TRBJ2-1
CSVGDLLLRGYTF TGCAGCGTTGGAGATCTCCTCCTCAGGGGCTACACCTTC TRBV29-1 - - TRBJ1-2
CASSVQGRVTGELFF TGTGCCAGTAGTGTCCAGGGTCGGGTCACCGGGGAGCTGTTTTTT TRBV19 once - TRBJ2-2
CASSLGGYRQPQHF TGTGCCAGCAGCCTGGGGGGGTATCGACAGCCCCAGCATTTT TRBV19 - - TRBJ1-5
CASSPEGPGLSGRIHF TGTGCCAGCAGCCCCGAGGGCCCGGGACTCAGTGGTAGAATCCATTTT TRBV7-9 - - TRBJ1-4
CAISDDTAGRGNQPQHF TGTGCCATCAGTGATGACACGGCGGGGCGGGGAAATCAGCCCCAGCATTTT TRBV10-3 - - TRBJ1-5
CASSLGLGGGTDTQYF TGTGCCAGCAGCTTAGGTCTAGGGGGTGGCACAGATACGCAGTATTTT TRBV7-7 once - TRBJ2-3
CASSWTGAGELFF TGTGCCAGCAGCTGGACAGGGGCCGGGGAGCTGTTTTTT TRBV7-9 - TRBD1 TRBJ2-2
CASSDRGRNQPQHF TGCGCCAGTTCAGACAGGGGGCGAAATCAGCCCCAGCATTTT TRBV10-2 few TRBD1 TRBJ1-5
CASSQSGTGVSPLHF TGTGCCAGCAGCCAGAGTGGGACAGGAGTCTCACCCCTCCACTTT TRBV7-9 - TRBD1 TRBJ1-6
CASSSRDRDQRNTIYF TGTGCCAGCAGCTCGAGGGACAGGGATCAAAGGAACACCATATATTTT TRBV7-9 once TRBD1 TRBJ1-3
CASTPRGGGDEQYF TGTGCCAGTACCCCGCGGGGCGGGGGGGACGAGCAGTACTTC TRBV19 - TRBD2 TRBJ2-7
CASSNQYTFGF TGTGCCAGCAGCAACCAATACACATTTGGCTTC TRBV7-9 - - TRBJ1-2
CASSRDRGGVNTEAFF TGTGCCAGCAGCCGCGACAGGGGAGGGGTGAACACTGAAGCTTTCTTT TRBV6-2/TRBV6-3 - TRBD1 TRBJ1-1
CASSMTQGGGPLDTQYF TGTGCCAGTAGTATGACCCAGGGCGGTGGCCCATTAGATACGCAGTATTTT TRBV19 once - TRBJ2-3
CASRSTTGDSQAFF TGTGCCAGCAGATCTACGACAGGGGATTCTCAAGCTTTCTTT TRBV27 - TRBD1 TRBJ1-1
CASSRDRPLTEAFF TGTGCCAGCTCCCGTGACAGGCCCCTCACTGAAGCTTTCTTT TRBV18 - - TRBJ1-1
CATSDLGAGASTDTQYF TGTGCCACCAGTGATTTAGGCGCGGGGGCTAGCACAGATACGCAGTATTTT TRBV24-1 - - TRBJ2-3
CASREGYGGELFF TGTGCCAGCAGGGAAGGGTACGGCGGGGAGCTGTTTTTT TRBV2 - - TRBJ2-2
CASSSFTGSSYEQYF TGTGCCAGCAGTTCCTTTACAGGGAGCTCCTACGAGCAGTACTTC TRBV6-5 - - TRBJ2-7
CASSEARQNSPLHF TGTGCCAGCAGTGAAGCCCGACAAAATTCACCCCTCCACTTT TRBV2 - - TRBJ1-6
CASTPREQAGMETQYF TGTGCCAGCACACCCAGGGAGCAGGCGGGGATGGAGACCCAGTACTTC TRBV18 - - TRBJ2-5
CAWRGANEQFF TGTGCCTGGAGGGGCGCAAATGAGCAGTTCTTC TRBV30 - - TRBJ2-1
CASSPTGSYGYTF TGTGCCAGCTCACCAACAGGGTCCTATGGCTACACCTTC TRBV18 - - TRBJ1-2
CASSLPGVSGYGYTF TGTGCCAGCAGTCTCCCAGGGGTATCGGGCTATGGCTACACCTTC TRBV6-6 - - TRBJ1-2
CASSDRDRGYQPQHF TGTGCCAGCAGTGACCGGGACAGGGGGTATCAGCCCCAGCATTTT TRBV6-1 once TRBD1 TRBJ1-5
CASSLWRGGTDTQYF TGTGCCAGCAGTCTATGGCGGGGGGGCACAGATACGCAGTATTTT TRBV3-1/TRBV3-2 - TRBD2 TRBJ2-3
CASSLDWRLYGVNTEAFF TGCGCCAGCAGCTTGGACTGGCGCCTTTACGGGGTGAACACTGAAGCTTTCTTT TRBV5-1 once - TRBJ1-1
CASTPGHYTEAFF TGTGCCAGCACACCGGGACACTACACTGAAGCTTTCTTT TRBV6-5 - - TRBJ1-1
CASSRGTGKGYEQYF TGCGCCAGCAGTCGCGGGACAGGTAAAGGCTACGAGCAGTACTTC TRBV10-1 - TRBD1 TRBJ2-7
CSVRQGWGYTF TGCAGCGTGCGGCAGGGATGGGGCTACACCTTC TRBV29-1 - - TRBJ1-2
CASSLGRGSTEAFF TGTGCCAGCAGCTTAGGCCGGGGGAGCACTGAAGCTTTCTTT TRBV13 - - TRBJ1-1